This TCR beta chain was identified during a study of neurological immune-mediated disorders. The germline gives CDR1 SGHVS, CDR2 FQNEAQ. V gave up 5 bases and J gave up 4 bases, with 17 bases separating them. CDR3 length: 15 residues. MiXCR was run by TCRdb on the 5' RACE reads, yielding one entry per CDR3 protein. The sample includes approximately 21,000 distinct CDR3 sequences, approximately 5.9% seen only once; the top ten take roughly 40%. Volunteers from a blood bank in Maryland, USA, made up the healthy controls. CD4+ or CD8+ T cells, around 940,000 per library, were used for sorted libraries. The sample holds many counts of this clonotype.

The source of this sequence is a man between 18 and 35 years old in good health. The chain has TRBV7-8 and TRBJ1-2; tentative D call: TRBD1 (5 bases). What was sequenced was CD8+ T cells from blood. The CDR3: CASSPGGTGSYGYTF. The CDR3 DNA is TGTGCCAGCAGCCCGGGCGGGACGGGGTCCTATGGCTACACCTTC. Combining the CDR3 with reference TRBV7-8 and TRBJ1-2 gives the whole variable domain GAGVSQSPRYKVAKRGQDVALRCDPISGHVSLFWYQQALGQGPEFLTYFQNEAQLDKSGLPSDRFFAERPEGSVSTLKIQRTQQEDSAVYLCASSPGGTGSYGYTFGSGTRLTVV.